These 20 T cell receptor beta chains came from one sample sequenced in a study of cytomegalovirus exposure and HLA in healthy donors. In the PCR, 60 Vbeta and 13 Jbeta primers were used. Here immunoSEQ multiplex PCR was the method, and the copy in TCRdb shows in-frame clones only, minus some. The sample carries 100,000 to 150,000 clones, roughly four fifths recorded once. Sequenced material: PBMCs. The origin of the receptors is a woman aged 40 to 50 in good health and CMV-seropositive.

The chain couples TRBV19 to TRBJ2-5; 7 nucleotides match TRBD1. The CDR3 is 13 amino acids. Per germline, CDR1 LNHDA and CDR2 SQIVND (reference sequence). V trimming: 5 bases; J trimming: 11 bases; junction bases outside the gene matches: 11. CDR3 amino acids: CASSEGGAWEQYF. For the CDR3, the DNA is TGTGCCAGTAGTGAAGGGGGCGCGTGGGAGCAGTACTTC.

V gene TRBV7-3 combines with J gene TRBJ2-3; 12 bases match TRBD1. The germline CDR1 and CDR2 sequences are SGHTA and FQGTGA. The CDR3 is made up of 19 amino acids. Losses at the gene ends were 0 bases for V and 3 bases for J; bases not matched to a gene: 10. CDR3 residues: CASSLTPGQGAIVTDTQYF. CDR3 nucleotides: TGTGCCAGCAGCTTAACGCCGGGACAGGGGGCAATAGTGACAGATACGCAGTATTTT.

This sequence joins TRBV18 and TRBJ1-2; D possibly corresponds to TRBD1 (6 bases). From germline, CDR1 is KGHSH and CDR2 LQKENI. The CDR3 length is 13 residues. The V end was cut by 5 bases, the J end by 2 bases, with 9 bases between. The CDR3 here is CASSATGNYGYTF. The CDR3 DNA reads as TGTGCCAGCTCAGCAACAGGGAACTATGGCTACACCTTC.

This chain links TRBV9 with TRBJ2-1, with D unclear. This CDR3 contains 12 residues. Germline V gene lookup returns CDR1 SGDLS and CDR2 YYNGEE. With 3 bases removed from V and 5 bases from J, the gap between germline ends came to 6 bases. The CDR3 protein is CASSARDNEQFF. In DNA, the CDR3 is TGTGCCAGCAGCGCCCGGGACAATGAGCAGTTCTTC.

This clone was seen only once. This sequence joins TRBV7-3 and TRBJ2-1, with 7 bases that match TRBD2. J lost 8 bases, V lost 4 bases, and 11 bases had no gene match. CDR1 and CDR2 from the germline V gene are SGHTA and FQGTGA. The CDR3 is made up of 15 amino acids. In DNA, the CDR3 is TGTGCCAGCAGCTCCGGCCTCGGGACTAACGATGAGCAGTTCTTC. Its translation is CASSSGLGTNDEQFF.

J is TRBJ1-5 and V is TRBV7-9, with D perhaps TRBD1 (5 bases). The CDR3 spans 19 residues. Trimming removed 1 base from V and 4 bases from J, with 23 bases in between. In germline, CDR1 is SEHNR, CDR2 FQNEAQ (reference sequence). The CDR3 reads CASSLVPGDSSSVNQPQHF. The CDR3 DNA sequence: TGTGCCAGCAGCTTAGTCCCCGGGGACTCCAGCTCCGTTAATCAGCCCCAGCATTTT. The whole variable domain, remainder taken from reference TRBV7-9 and TRBJ1-5, is DTGVSQNPRHKITKRGQNVTFRCDPISEHNRLYWYRQTLGQGPEFLTYFQNEAQLEKSRLLSDRFSAERPKGSFSTLEIQRTEQGDSAMYLCASSLVPGDSSSVNQPQHFGDGTRLSIL.

The chain uses TRBV10-3 and TRBJ1-1; 7 bases map to TRBD1. Unmatched junction bases numbered 23, after V lost 7 bases and J lost 6 bases. The CDR3 sequence is 18 residues long. Germline V gene sequence: CDR1 ENHRY, CDR2 SYGVKD. CDR3 DNA: TGTGCCATCAAAGGGGGCTCCCGGGGCCAGACGGGAATGGCTGAAGCTTTCTTT. The encoded protein is CAIKGGSRGQTGMAEAFF.

V usage is TRBV4-1 and J usage is TRBJ1-3; 9 nucleotides align to TRBD1. Germline trimming cut 1 base from V and 3 bases from J; bases unmatched to any gene: 4. Germline V gene lookup returns CDR1 MGHRA and CDR2 YSYEKL. This CDR3 contains 16 residues. The CDR3: CASSQVQGAYGNTIYF. CDR3 DNA: TGCGCCAGCAGCCAAGTACAGGGGGCCTATGGAAACACCATATATTTT.

This chain uses TRBV29-1 with TRBJ1-2; 8 bases align to TRBD1. The junction had 7 bases not matched to a gene; V was cut back by 6 bases and J by 4 bases. Germline lookup yields CDR1 SQVTM and CDR2 ANQGSEA. The CDR3 has 13 residues. This CDR3 reads CSVEDRVGYGYTF. For the CDR3, the DNA is TGCAGCGTCGAGGACAGGGTAGGCTATGGCTACACCTTC.

The gene calls are TRBV19 and TRBJ2-7; weak D call: TRBD1 (6 bases). The CDR3 runs 14 residues. Germline V CDR1 and CDR2: LNHDA, SQIVND (reference sequence). V lost 3 bases and J 0 bases, leaving 9 bases between the germline ends. Written as DNA, the CDR3 is TGTGCCAGTAGTATGGGGGCCCTCTCCTACGAGCAGTACTTC. It yields the protein CASSMGALSYEQYF.

There are a few counts of this clone. This rearrangement joins TRBV13 to TRBJ2-7, with 9 bases lining up with TRBD1. The V segment lost 5 bases and the J segment 5 bases; nucleotides outside the gene matches: 34. The germline gives CDR1 PRHDT, CDR2 FYEKMQ (reference sequence). There are 23 residues in the CDR3. As DNA, the CDR3 is TGTGCCAGCAGCCAAACACAACTCTACAACCAAACAGAACCTGGACAGGGGATCGACGAGCAGTACTTC. This translates into CASSQTQLYNQTEPGQGIDEQYF. Complete variable domain (other parts from reference TRBV13 and TRBJ2-7): AAGVIQSPRHLIKEKRETATLKCYPIPRHDTVYWYQQGPGQDPQFLISFYEKMQSDKGSIPDRFSAQQFSDYHSELNMSSLELGDSALYFCASSQTQLYNQTEPGQGIDEQYFGPGTRLTVT.

The gene calls are TRBV11-2 and TRBJ2-5, with a possible D match to TRBD1 (6 bases). This CDR3 has 15 amino acids. Between the trimmed V and J ends, which lost 1 base and 1 base, there was a span of 10 bases. Germline V CDR1 and CDR2: SGHAT, FQNNGV. The CDR3 reads CASSLVRGSQETQYF. The CDR3 nucleotides are TGTGCCAGCAGCTTAGTCAGGGGATCCCAAGAGACCCAGTACTTC.

The DNA of the CDR3 is TGTGCCAGCAGAGAAGGACTAGCGGTCTCCTACGAGCAGTACTTC. Protein: CASREGLAVSYEQYF. This chain uses TRBV5-8 with TRBJ2-7; 10 bases are shared with TRBD2. This CDR3 is 15 amino acids long. J was trimmed by 0 bases and V by 5 bases; bases with no gene match: 5. Germline CDR1 and CDR2: SGHTS and YDEGEE.

The chain is built from TRBV25-1 and TRBJ2-5, with a weak D call TRBD1 (8 bases). The V gene's germline CDR1 is MGHDK and CDR2 SYGVNS. The CDR3 is 16 residues long. Trimming stripped 3 bases from V and 5 bases from J, with 19 bases between. CDR3 DNA sequence: TGTGCCAGCAGTGATACAGGGGGGGTAACCGGGGAGACCCAGTACTTC. It yields the protein CASSDTGGVTGETQYF.

The CDR3 sequence is CSAGVSAAGELFF. The DNA of the CDR3 is TGCAGCGCTGGAGTAAGCGCCGCCGGGGAGCTGTTTTTT. The rearrangement uses TRBV29-1 and TRBJ2-2, with D unclear. V lost 7 bases to trimming and J lost 6 bases, with 15 bases between them. CDR3 length equals 13 residues. CDR1 SQVTM and CDR2 ANQGSEA come from the germline V gene.

The genes are TRBV10-2 and TRBJ1-2; D is possibly TRBD1 (5 bases). This CDR3 comprises 14 residues. Germline assignment: CDR1 WSHSY and CDR2 SAAADI. V lost 0 bases, J lost 4 bases, and 9 bases lay in between. CDR3 coding DNA: TGCGCCAGCAGTGAGTCATTGGGGGGCTATGGCTACACCTTC. Its translation is CASSESLGGYGYTF.

This chain links TRBV29-1 with TRBJ2-3; 12 nucleotides align to TRBD2. V lost 6 bases to trimming and J lost 3 bases; unmatched junction nucleotides: 4. This CDR3 is built from 14 residues. Looked up from germline, CDR1 is SQVTM and CDR2 is ANQGSEA. CDR3 in amino acids: CSVVTSGGTDTQYF. CDR3 coding DNA: TGCAGCGTGGTAACTAGCGGGGGGACAGATACGCAGTATTTT.

The chain's CDR3 is CASGFGTGGGEKLFF. The CDR3 DNA follows: TGTGCTAGTGGTTTTGGGACAGGGGGCGGTGAAAAACTGTTTTTT. This rearrangement joins TRBV12-5 to TRBJ1-4; 12 bases are a match to TRBD1. The CDR3 has 15 residues. V shed 3 bases and J 7 bases; nucleotides not matched to a gene: 3. Germline V CDR1 and CDR2: LGHNT, FRNRAP.

This chain links TRBV9 with TRBJ1-3; tentative D call: TRBD1 (5 bases). The CDR3 is 17 amino acids. Germline CDR1 and CDR2: SGDLS and YYNGEE. V was trimmed by 4 bases and J by 0 bases, leaving 17 bases between them. As DNA, the CDR3 is TGTGCCAGCAGCCTTAAGCCCTCCAGGGTCTCTGGAAACACCATATATTTT. Protein sequence: CASSLKPSRVSGNTIYF.

This clone was picked up a small number of times. This chain joins TRBV19 and TRBJ1-1, with 10 bases aligning to TRBD1. Germline V gene sequence: CDR1 LNHDA, CDR2 SQIVND (reference sequence). The CDR3 is 15 amino acids. The ends lost 2 bases at V and 4 bases at J; junction bases unmatched: 4. Written as DNA, the CDR3 is TGTGCCAGTAGTATATTGTGGACAGGGGGCACTGAAGCTTTCTTT. This translates into CASSILWTGGTEAFF.